The TCR beta chain under discussion was sequenced for a study of T cells after yellow fever vaccination. Study-level points and caveats: Peaking on day 5 versus 15, the secondary response was faster but weaker.

MiXCR, applied by TCRdb to the 5' RACE reads, yields one record per CDR3 protein. Seen here are tens of thousands of distinct CDR3 sequences, 7.1% observed once, and the top ten hold around a third. In its sample, this clonotype was seen many times. Its antigen remains unidentified. The sequences come from CD8+ T cells sorted from PBMCs, collected 5 to 6 days after the first yellow fever vaccination. The source is a man aged 18 to 30 who received the YFV17D yellow fever vaccine.

The CDR3 bases are TGCGCCAGCAGCCATCGCAATGAGCAGTTCTTC. It is translated as CASSHRNEQFF. The chain employs TRBV4-1 and TRBJ2-1, with D hard to call. V gave up 3 bases and J gave up 6 bases, with 3 bases separating them. The length of the CDR3 is 11 residues. The germline V gene has CDR1 MGHRA and CDR2 YSYEKL.